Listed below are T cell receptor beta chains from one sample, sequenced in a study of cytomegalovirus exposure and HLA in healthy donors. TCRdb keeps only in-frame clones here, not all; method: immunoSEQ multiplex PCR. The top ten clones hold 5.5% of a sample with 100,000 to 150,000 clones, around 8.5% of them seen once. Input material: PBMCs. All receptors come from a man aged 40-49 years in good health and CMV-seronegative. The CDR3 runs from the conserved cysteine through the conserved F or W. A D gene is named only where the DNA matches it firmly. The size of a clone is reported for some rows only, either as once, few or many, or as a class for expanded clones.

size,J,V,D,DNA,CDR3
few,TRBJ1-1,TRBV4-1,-,TGCGCCAGCAGCCTAGGACAGTTGAACACTGAAGCTTTCTTT,CASSLGQLNTEAFF
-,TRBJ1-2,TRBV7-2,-,TGTGCCAGCAGCTTAGTTGGGGGCGGTGGCTACACCTTC,CASSLVGGGGYTF
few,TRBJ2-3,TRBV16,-,TGTGCCAGCAGCCTTACTAATTCAGATACGCAGTATTTT,CASSLTNSDTQYF
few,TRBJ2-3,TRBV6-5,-,TGTGCCAGCACCGACAGTTACACAGATACGCAGTATTTT,CASTDSYTDTQYF
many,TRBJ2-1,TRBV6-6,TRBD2,TGTGCCAGCAGTTACACTAGCGGGGGTCGCAATGAGCAGTTCTTC,CASSYTSGGRNEQFF
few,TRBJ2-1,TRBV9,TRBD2,TGTGCCAGCAGCCAGGGACTAGCGGGGGGCAACAATGAGCAGTTCTTC,CASSQGLAGGNNEQFF
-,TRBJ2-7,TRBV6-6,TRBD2,TGTGCCAGCAGTTATATACTAGCGGGGGTATCCTACGAGCAGTACTTC,CASSYILAGVSYEQYF
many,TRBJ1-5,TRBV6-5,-,TGTGCCAGCAGTCTCCACACAGGGTACAATCAGCCCCAGCATTTT,CASSLHTGYNQPQHF
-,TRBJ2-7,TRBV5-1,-,TGCGCCAGCAGCCCCAGAAGGAGATCATCCTACGAGCAGTACTTC,CASSPRRRSSYEQYF
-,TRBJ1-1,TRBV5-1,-,TGCGCCAGCAGCTTCCGGCCGGGCACTGAAGCTTTCTTT,CASSFRPGTEAFF
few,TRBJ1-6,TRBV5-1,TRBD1,TGCGCCAGCAGCGAAGGACAGGGAGAAAATTCACCCCTCCACTTT,CASSEGQGENSPLHF
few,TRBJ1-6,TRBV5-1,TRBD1,TGCGCCAACCCCGACAGGGGCGAGAATTCACCCCTCCACTTT,CANPDRGENSPLHF
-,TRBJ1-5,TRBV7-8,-,TGTGCCAGCAGCTTAGTTAGGTGGTCAGGAACGTATAGCAATCAGCCCCAGCATTTT,CASSLVRWSGTYSNQPQHF
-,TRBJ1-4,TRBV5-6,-,TGTGCCAGCAGCTCCCTCAATGAAAAACTGTTTTTT,CASSSLNEKLFF
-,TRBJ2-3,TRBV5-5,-,TGTGCCAGCAGCTTGTTCGGGCTAGCCCAAGATACGCAGTATTTT,CASSLFGLAQDTQYF
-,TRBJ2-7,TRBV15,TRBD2,TGTGCCACCAGCAGAGACAGGACTAGGAGCTCCTACGAGCAGTACTTC,CATSRDRTRSSYEQYF
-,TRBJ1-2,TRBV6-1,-,TGTGCCAGCAGTGAAGGCTCAGGGATTACGGAGGGCTACACCTTC,CASSEGSGITEGYTF
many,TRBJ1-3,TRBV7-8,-,TGTGCCAGCAGCTTAGATGGGACAACTGGAAACACCATATATTTT,CASSLDGTTGNTIYF
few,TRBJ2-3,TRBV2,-,TGTGCCAGCAGTGAAGGGGGGGGGCCTCAGGTAGGGCAGTATTTT,CASSEGGGPQVGQYF
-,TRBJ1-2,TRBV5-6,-,TGTGCCAGCAGCTTGGGCGGGTCTGGCTACACCTTC,CASSLGGSGYTF
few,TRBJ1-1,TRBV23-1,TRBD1,TGCGCCAGCAGTAATACCGGACAGGGGAACACTGAAGCTTTCTTT,CASSNTGQGNTEAFF
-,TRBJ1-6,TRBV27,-,TGTGCCAGCAAGCGGGTCGCCAACTATAATTCACCCCTCCACTTT,CASKRVANYNSPLHF
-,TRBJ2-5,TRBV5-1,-,TGCGCCAGCAGCTTATCAGGGATGCAAGAGACCCAGTACTTC,CASSLSGMQETQYF
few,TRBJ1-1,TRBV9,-,TGTGCCAGCAGCGTATACGAGTACACTGAAGCTTTCTTT,CASSVYEYTEAFF
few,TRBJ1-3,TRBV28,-,TGTGCCAGCAGTCCTAGGACAGACGGAAACACCATATATTTT,CASSPRTDGNTIYF
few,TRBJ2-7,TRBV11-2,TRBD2,TGTGCCAGCAGCTTAGAGGGACTAGCGGGGGGAGGATCCTTCTACGAGCAGTACTTC,CASSLEGLAGGGSFYEQYF
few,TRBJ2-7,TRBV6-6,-,TGTGCCAGCAGCATAGGTACTACGCCCTACGAGCAGTACTTC,CASSIGTTPYEQYF
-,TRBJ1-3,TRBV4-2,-,TGTGCCAGCAGCCAAGTGGGCAGGGGTGCTGGAAACACCATATATTTT,CASSQVGRGAGNTIYF
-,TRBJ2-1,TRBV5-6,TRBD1,TGTGCCAGCAGCTCGACAGGGAGCAATGAGCAGTTCTTC,CASSSTGSNEQFF
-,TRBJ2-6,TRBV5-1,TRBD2,TGCGCCAGCAGCCTACTAGCGGGGGTACACTCTGGGGCCAACGTCCTGACTTTC,CASSLLAGVHSGANVLTF